These 23 T cell receptor beta chains were sequenced from one sample in a study of beta chain features in type 1 diabetes. Reverse transcribing all isolated RNA meant expressed TCRB transcripts were sequenced. Sequencing was performed with immunoSEQ multiplex PCR; in TCRdb, only in-frame clones are kept and a portion is missing. The sample comprises roughly 450,000 clones, about 14% of which are singletons, and roughly 0.038% rests with the top ten. Material: naive CD4+ T cells from blood. The origin of the receptors is a man aged 30 to 45 in good health.

The chain links TRBV21-1 to TRBJ1-5. TRBV21-1 is reported as a pseudogene. The CDR3 extends over 12 amino acids. The CDR3 is CASSRAATDVPF. In nucleotides, the CDR3 is TGTGCCAGCAGCAGAGCCGCAACGGATGTTCCTTTT.

A few counts support this clone. Here the CDR3 DNA reads TGCAGCGTTCTGCAGGGGGAAAAACTGTTTTTT. As protein: CSVLQGEKLFF. The chain carries TRBV29-1 and TRBJ1-4, with D tentatively TRBD1 (6 bases). Germline V gene lookup returns CDR1 SQVTM and CDR2 ANQGSEA. V lost 5 bases and J 8 bases, leaving 9 bases between the germline ends. The CDR3 has 11 amino acids.

This clone has only a few counts. The chain uses TRBV30 and TRBJ2-1, with TRBD2 identical over 11 bases. J lost 4 bases, V lost 4 bases, and 9 bases had no gene match. The germline gives CDR1 GTSNPN, CDR2 SVGIG (reference sequence). The CDR3 is made up of 16 amino acids. The CDR3 DNA sequence: TGTGCCTGGACCAGTTTGGGACTAGCGGAGTACAATGAGCAGTTCTTC. It translates to CAWTSLGLAEYNEQFF.

The V and J genes are TRBV28 and TRBJ2-5; a possible D gene is TRBD2 (6 bases). Germline-derived CDR1 and CDR2 are MDHEN and SYDVKM. The germline V and J ends were trimmed by 5 bases and 2 bases, with 12 bases remaining between them. The CDR3 loop spans 14 amino acids. CDR3 protein: CASSERVGQETQYF. The CDR3 DNA reads TGTGCCAGCAGTGAGCGGGTGGGACAAGAGACCCAGTACTTC.

V gene TRBV2 combines with J gene TRBJ2-3, with D unclear. The ends were cut back, 2 bases at V and 7 bases at J, with 7 bases in the middle. This CDR3 has 12 residues. The V gene's germline CDR1 is SNHLY and CDR2 FYNNEI. CDR3 nucleotide sequence: TGTGCCAGCAGTGAATGGGCCAATACGCAGTATTTT. Residues: CASSEWANTQYF. Supplemented by reference TRBV2 and TRBJ2-3, the full variable domain reads EPEVTQTPSHQVTQMGQEVILRCVPISNHLYFYWYRQILGQKVEFLVSFYNNEISEKSEIFDDQFSVERPDGSNFTLKIRSTKLEDSAMYFCASSEWANTQYFGPGTRLTVL.

V is TRBV29-1 and J is TRBJ2-2, with D hard to call. Germline CDR1 and CDR2: SQVTM and ANQGSEA. The CDR3 runs 13 residues. Trimming stripped 3 bases from V and 6 bases from J, with 11 bases between. CDR3 DNA: TGCAGCGTTGATGACGGTGGGTCCGGGGAGCTGTTTTTT. Protein sequence: CSVDDGGSGELFF.

This clone was counted between two and nine times. This chain connects TRBV2 to TRBJ2-5; D is ambiguous. The V end was cut by 7 bases, the J end by 6 bases, with 9 bases between. The CDR3 has 11 residues. Germline V CDR1 and CDR2: SNHLY, FYNNEI. This CDR3 reads CASTVEKTQYF. CDR3 bases: TGTGCCAGCACCGTCGAGAAGACCCAGTACTTC.

There are a few counts of this clone. The V and J genes are TRBV29-1 and TRBJ1-2; D gene ambiguous. V lost 2 bases and J lost 0, with 10 bases in between. Per germline, CDR1 SQVTM and CDR2 ANQGSEA. The CDR3 contains 14 residues. The CDR3 DNA reads TGCAGCGTTGAATCCCGATTTGCTAACTATGGCTACACCTTC. Protein: CSVESRFANYGYTF.

J is TRBJ2-7 and V is TRBV5-6, with 7 bases identical to TRBD2. Germline V gene sequence: CDR1 SGHDT, CDR2 YYEEEE. The J segment lost 7 bases and the V segment lost 3 bases, leaving 10 bases of the junction unmatched. CDR3 size: 14 residues. The CDR3 loop reads CASSWVGRVGEQYV. The CDR3 coding sequence is TGTGCCAGCAGCTGGGTGGGGAGGGTCGGAGAGCAGTACGTC.

This clone occurred a few times. In the same sample, other DNA sequences code for this CDR3. The rearrangement links TRBV4-2 to TRBJ2-3, with 10 bases aligning to TRBD2. The germline gives CDR1 LGHNA, CDR2 YNFKEQ. Trimming cost V 1 base and J 0 bases; bases outside gene matches: 1. This CDR3 has 16 residues. The DNA of the CDR3 is TGTGCCAGCAGCCAAGGGACTAGCGGAAGCACAGATACGCAGTATTTT. As protein: CASSQGTSGSTDTQYF.

This clone was counted a few times. J is TRBJ1-1 and V is TRBV6-5; 7 bases map to TRBD1. Germline-derived CDR1 and CDR2 are MNHEY and SVGAGI. The CDR3 length is 14 residues. Unmatched junction bases numbered 6, after V lost 7 bases and J lost 1 base. CDR3 protein: CASKRTGENTEAFF. The CDR3 nucleotides read TGTGCCAGCAAACGGACAGGCGAGAACACTGAAGCTTTCTTT.

This clone came up a few times. This chain uses TRBV5-1 with TRBJ1-6; 10 bases fit TRBD1. V was pared by 3 bases and J by 9 bases, with 3 bases of the junction left unmatched. Germline-derived CDR1 and CDR2 are SGHRS and YFSETQ. CDR3 size: 14 residues. The CDR3 sequence: CASSSGTGASPLHF. The CDR3 DNA reads as TGCGCCAGCAGCTCCGGGACAGGGGCTTCACCCCTCCACTTT.

This chain links TRBV9 with TRBJ2-3, with D perhaps matching TRBD2 (5 bases). The germline V gene encodes CDR1 SGDLS and CDR2 YYNGEE. The CDR3 runs 16 residues. Trimming stripped 0 bases from V and 1 base from J, with 12 bases between. CDR3 DNA sequence: TGTGCCAGCAGCGTAGGTCGTTCCGGGGGCACAGATACGCAGTATTTT. Amino acid sequence: CASSVGRSGGTDTQYF.

This clone has more than one count but fewer than ten. The V and J genes are TRBV5-6 and TRBJ2-1, with a tentative D call TRBD1 (5 bases). The CDR3 totals 14 residues. Trimming pared 2 bases from V and 4 bases from J, leaving 10 bases between. Germline-derived CDR1 and CDR2 are SGHDT and YYEEEE. The CDR3 protein is CASSFDSSYNEQFF. CDR3 nucleotides: TGTGCCAGCAGCTTCGACAGTTCTTACAATGAGCAGTTCTTC.

The chain is built from TRBV6-5 and TRBJ1-5; possible D gene TRBD1, 5 bases. V was cut by 4 bases and J by 5 bases, with 18 bases left in between. The CDR3 is made up of 16 amino acids. Germline V gene lookup returns CDR1 MNHEY and CDR2 SVGAGI. The CDR3 here is CASSSDRQPRDQPQHF. CDR3 nucleotides: TGTGCCAGCAGTTCCGACAGACAGCCAAGGGATCAGCCCCAGCATTTT.

In this sample, this clone turned up a few times. V usage is TRBV30 and J usage is TRBJ2-3; no clear D gene. CDR1 is GTSNPN and CDR2 is SVGIG in the germline V gene (reference sequence). The CDR3 is made up of 11 amino acids. The V and J ends lost 5 bases and 6 bases respectively, with 9 bases between them. DNA of the CDR3: TGTGCCTGGGCGTCACCGGATACGCAGTATTTT. Amino acid sequence: CAWASPDTQYF.

In this sample, this clone turned up a few times. V and J are TRBV29-1 and TRBJ2-1; D gene unclear. CDR1 is SQVTM, CDR2 ANQGSEA, per germline. The CDR3 runs to 14 residues. V dropped 4 bases and J dropped 4 bases, with 14 bases sitting between them. CDR3 in DNA: TGCAGCGTTGCGGCCTATTCGCGGTACAATGAGCAGTTCTTC. Translating it yields CSVAAYSRYNEQFF.

The V gene is TRBV4-1, the J gene TRBJ2-4; D unresolved. Trimming removed 0 bases at V and 4 bases at J, with 13 bases between. The CDR3 extends over 16 amino acids. Germline assignment: CDR1 MGHRA and CDR2 YSYEKL. CDR3 nucleotide sequence: TGCGCCAGCAGCCAAGAAGGCGGTGGGCTTAAAAACATTCAGTACTTC. It encodes CASSQEGGGLKNIQYF.

The chain is built from TRBV29-1 and TRBJ2-7; TRBD2 might be the D (5 bases). The CDR3 sequence is 13 residues long. Trimming removed 6 bases at V and 2 bases at J, with 14 bases between. Looked up from germline, CDR1 is SQVTM and CDR2 is ANQGSEA. The CDR3 DNA reads TGCAGCGTGAGGACGGGAAGCGCCTACGAGCAGTACGTC. As protein: CSVRTGSAYEQYV.

This clone was observed a handful of times. This chain joins TRBV7-2 and TRBJ2-7; 7 bases are shared with TRBD1. Germline CDR1 SGHTA, CDR2 FQGNSA. The V segment lost 2 bases and the J segment 7 bases; nucleotides outside the gene matches: 14. The CDR3 loop spans 16 amino acids. CDR3 region: CASSLWDSPEIMEQYF. As DNA, the CDR3 is TGTGCCAGCAGCTTATGGGACAGCCCAGAGATAATGGAGCAGTACTTC.

The chain employs TRBV4-1 and TRBJ2-7, with D possibly TRBD1 on 5 matching bases. This CDR3 is 14 amino acids long. V gave up 3 bases and J gave up 3 bases, with 12 bases separating them. In germline, CDR1 is MGHRA, CDR2 YSYEKL. The CDR3 is CASSHQDTYYEQYF. The DNA of the CDR3 is TGCGCCAGCAGCCACCAGGACACATACTACGAGCAGTACTTC.

This clone has only a few counts. This CDR3 reads CSAGRRANTDTQYF. CDR3 coding DNA: TGCAGCGCTGGGAGGCGGGCTAACACAGATACGCAGTATTTT. The V and J genes are TRBV29-1 and TRBJ2-3; tentatively, D is TRBD2 (6 bases). V lost 7 bases and J lost 2, with 16 bases in between. CDR3 size: 14 residues. Germline CDR1 reads SQVTM; CDR2 reads ANQGSEA.

The chain links TRBV11-2 to TRBJ2-2, with 14 bases identical to TRBD2. The trim removed 4 bases at V and 6 bases at J, leaving 4 bases unmatched. The CDR3 contains 16 residues. The germline V gene encodes CDR1 SGHAT and CDR2 FQNNGV. The chain's CDR3 is CASSSQGLAGAGELFF. CDR3 coding DNA: TGTGCCAGCAGCTCACAGGGACTAGCGGGAGCCGGGGAGCTGTTTTTT. Full variable domain (remainder filled in from reference TRBV11-2 and TRBJ2-2): EAGVAQSPRYKIIEKRQSVAFWCNPISGHATLYWYQQILGQGPKLLIQFQNNGVVDDSQLPKDRFSAERLKGVDSTLKIQPAKLEDSAVYLCASSSQGLAGAGELFFGEGSRLTVL.